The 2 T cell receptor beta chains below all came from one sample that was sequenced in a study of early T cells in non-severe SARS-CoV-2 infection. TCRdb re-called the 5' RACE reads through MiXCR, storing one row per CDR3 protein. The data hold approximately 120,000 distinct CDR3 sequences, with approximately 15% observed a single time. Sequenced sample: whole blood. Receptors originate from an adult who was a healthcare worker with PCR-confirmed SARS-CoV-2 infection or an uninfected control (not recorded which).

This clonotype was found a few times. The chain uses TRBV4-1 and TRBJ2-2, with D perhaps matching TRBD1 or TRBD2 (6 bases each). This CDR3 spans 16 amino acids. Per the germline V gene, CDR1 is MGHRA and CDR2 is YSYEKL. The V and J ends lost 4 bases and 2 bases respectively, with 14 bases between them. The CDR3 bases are TGCGCCAGCAGCCGGGACGGGGGCAGAAACACCGGGGAGCTGTTTTTT. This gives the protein CASSRDGGRNTGELFF.

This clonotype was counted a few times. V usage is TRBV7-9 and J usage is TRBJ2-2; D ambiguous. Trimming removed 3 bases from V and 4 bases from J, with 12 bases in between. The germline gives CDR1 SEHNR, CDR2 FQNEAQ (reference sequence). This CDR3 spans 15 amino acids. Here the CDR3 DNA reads TGTGCCAGCAGCTTGGCCGTCATCGGCACCGGGGAGCTGTTTTTT. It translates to CASSLAVIGTGELFF.